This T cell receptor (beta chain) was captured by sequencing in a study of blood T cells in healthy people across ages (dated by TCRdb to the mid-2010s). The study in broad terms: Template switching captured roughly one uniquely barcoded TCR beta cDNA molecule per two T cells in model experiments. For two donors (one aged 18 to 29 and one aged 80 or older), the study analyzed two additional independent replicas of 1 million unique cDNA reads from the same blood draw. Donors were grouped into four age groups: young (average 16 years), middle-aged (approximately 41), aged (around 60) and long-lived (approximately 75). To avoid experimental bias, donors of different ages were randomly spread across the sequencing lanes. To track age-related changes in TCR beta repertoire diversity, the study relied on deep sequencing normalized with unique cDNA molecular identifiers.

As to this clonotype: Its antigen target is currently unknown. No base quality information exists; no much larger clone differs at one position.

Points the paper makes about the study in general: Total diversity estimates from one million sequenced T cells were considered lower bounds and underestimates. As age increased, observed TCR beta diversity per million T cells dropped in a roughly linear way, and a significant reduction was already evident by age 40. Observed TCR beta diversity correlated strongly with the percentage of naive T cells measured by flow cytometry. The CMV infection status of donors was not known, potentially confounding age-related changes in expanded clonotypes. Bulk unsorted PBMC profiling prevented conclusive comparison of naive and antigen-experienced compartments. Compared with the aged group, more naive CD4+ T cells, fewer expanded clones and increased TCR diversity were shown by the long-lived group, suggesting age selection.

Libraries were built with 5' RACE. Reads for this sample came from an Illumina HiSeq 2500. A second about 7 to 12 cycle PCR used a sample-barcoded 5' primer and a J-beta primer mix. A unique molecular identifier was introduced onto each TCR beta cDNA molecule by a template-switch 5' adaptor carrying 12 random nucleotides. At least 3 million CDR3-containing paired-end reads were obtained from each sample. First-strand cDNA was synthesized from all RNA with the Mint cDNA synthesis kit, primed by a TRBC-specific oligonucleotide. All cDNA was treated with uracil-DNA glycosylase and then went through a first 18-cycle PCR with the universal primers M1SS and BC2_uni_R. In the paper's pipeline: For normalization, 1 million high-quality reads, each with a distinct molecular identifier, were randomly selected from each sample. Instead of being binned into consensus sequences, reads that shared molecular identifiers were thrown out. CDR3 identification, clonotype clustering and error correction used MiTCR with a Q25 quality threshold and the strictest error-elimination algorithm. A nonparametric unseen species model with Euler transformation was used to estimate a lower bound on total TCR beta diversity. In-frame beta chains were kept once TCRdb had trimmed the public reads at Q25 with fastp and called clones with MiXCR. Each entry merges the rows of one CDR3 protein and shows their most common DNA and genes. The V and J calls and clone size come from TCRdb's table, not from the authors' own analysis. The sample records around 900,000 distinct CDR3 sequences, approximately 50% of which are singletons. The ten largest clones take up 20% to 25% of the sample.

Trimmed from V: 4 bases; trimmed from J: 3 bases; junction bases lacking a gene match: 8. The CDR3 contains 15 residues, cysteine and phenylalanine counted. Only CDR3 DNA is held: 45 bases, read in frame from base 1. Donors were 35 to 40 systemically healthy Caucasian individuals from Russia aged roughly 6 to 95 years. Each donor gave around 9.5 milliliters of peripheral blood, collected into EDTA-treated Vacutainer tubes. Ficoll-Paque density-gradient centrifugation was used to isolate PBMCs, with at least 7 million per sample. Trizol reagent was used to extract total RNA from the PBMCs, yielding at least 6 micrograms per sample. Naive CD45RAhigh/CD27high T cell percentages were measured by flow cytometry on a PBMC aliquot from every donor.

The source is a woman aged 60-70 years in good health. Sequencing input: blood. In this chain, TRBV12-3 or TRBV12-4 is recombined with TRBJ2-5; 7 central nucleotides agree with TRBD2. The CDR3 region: CASSSMRLAEETQYF. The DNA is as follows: TGTGCCAGCAGTTCGATGAGACTAGCAGAAGAGACCCAGTACTTC.